This passage covers 26 T cell receptor beta chains from one sample sequenced in a study of a mutant IDH1 vaccine in newly diagnosed glioma. The method was immunoSEQ multiplex PCR; TCRdb's version includes in-frame clones alone and lacks a portion of them. The sample has 50,000 to 70,000 clones, 75% to 90% seen once. Their antigen targets remain unknown. Sample time point: week 23, last vaccination. Each dose of the vaccine consisted of 300 ug of mutant IDH1 20-mer peptide, with topical imiquimod. This specimen was PBMCs, taken from a glioma patient whose treatment included an IDH1 peptide vaccine. These receptors came from a man aged 18 to 35 with glioma.

In this sample, this clone turned up once. The J gene is TRBJ2-7, the V gene TRBV10-2, with 9 bases that match TRBD2. Germline lookup yields CDR1 WSHSY and CDR2 SAAADI. The CDR3 runs to 15 residues. Germline trimming cut 6 bases from V and 6 bases from J; bases unmatched to any gene: 12. The chain's CDR3 is CASSRLSGRGGEQYF. As DNA, the CDR3 is TGCGCCAGCAGCCGGCTTAGCGGGAGAGGGGGCGAGCAGTACTTC.

The rearrangement uses TRBV11-2 and TRBJ2-5; 13 positions match TRBD2. J was trimmed by 5 bases and V by 3 bases; bases with no gene match: 12. Germline loops: CDR1 SGHAT, CDR2 FQNNGV. The CDR3 is 18 amino acids. CDR3 loop: CASSFPTLAGGSGETQYF. CDR3 sequence (DNA): TGTGCCAGCAGCTTCCCTACACTAGCGGGGGGGTCGGGGGAGACCCAGTACTTC.

V gene TRBV5-4 combines with J gene TRBJ2-3; TRBD2 might be the D (5 bases). The CDR3 is 13 residues long. Trimming cost V 1 base and J 6 bases, with 9 bases left between them. In germline, CDR1 is SGHNT, CDR2 YYREEE (reference sequence). CDR3 nucleotides: TGTGCCAGCAGCTTGCGAGGGTGGGATACGCAGTATTTT. Protein product: CASSLRGWDTQYF.

The genes are TRBV7-3 and TRBJ2-3, with D tentatively TRBD1 or TRBD2 (5 bases each). Trimming cost V 5 bases and J 6 bases, with 12 bases left between them. This CDR3 contains 13 residues. Germline V CDR1 and CDR2: SGHTA, FQGTGA. The CDR3 is CASSRDPRDTQYF. CDR3 nucleotide sequence: TGTGCCAGCAGCCGGGACCCCCGGGATACGCAGTATTTT.

Only one count was recorded for this clone. The chain links TRBV28 to TRBJ2-7; TRBD2 is a possible D gene (5 bases). V lost 3 bases, J lost 7 bases, and 10 bases lay in between. CDR1 is MDHEN and CDR2 is SYDVKM in the germline V gene. This CDR3 has 12 amino acids. The CDR3: CASSLVSGEQYF. As DNA, the CDR3 is TGTGCCAGCAGTTTGGTGAGCGGAGAGCAGTACTTC.

The V and J genes are TRBV7-9 and TRBJ2-7; the D is unclear. Germline V gene lookup returns CDR1 SEHNR and CDR2 FQNEAQ (reference sequence). Trimming took 0 bases from V and 5 from J, leaving 8 bases between them. The CDR3 sequence is 13 residues long. The CDR3 spells CASSLANIHEQYF. The CDR3 bases are TGTGCCAGCAGCTTAGCAAACATCCACGAGCAGTACTTC.

This sequence joins TRBV10-2 and TRBJ2-3; D might be TRBD2 (5 bases). CDR1 is WSHSY and CDR2 is SAAADI in the germline V gene. This CDR3 contains 14 residues. Trimming cost V 4 bases and J 2 bases, with 10 bases left between them. This chain's CDR3 is CASSVPGNTDTQYF. CDR3 coding DNA: TGCGCCAGCAGTGTTCCGGGGAACACAGATACGCAGTATTTT.

A remark on this clone: One end of the junction varies from germline; a read error may be responsible. The chain recombines TRBV7-7 with TRBJ2-2, with D maybe TRBD2 (5 bases). CDR1 is SSHAT, CDR2 FNYEAQ, per germline (reference sequence). The CDR3 has 14 amino acids. The CDR3 nucleotides are TGTGCTAGCAGCTTAACGCGGGCAGGCGGGGAGCTGTTTTTT. This codes for CASSLTRAGGELFF.

V gene TRBV6-1 combines with J gene TRBJ1-2; D is undetermined. The germline gives CDR1 MNHNS, CDR2 SASEGT. This CDR3 contains 13 residues. Trimming stripped 3 bases from V and 3 bases from J, with 8 bases between. The CDR3 spells CASSERQHYGYTF. CDR3 nucleotides: TGTGCCAGCAGTGAGCGGCAGCACTATGGCTACACCTTC.

The V gene is TRBV7-2, the J gene TRBJ2-3, with a weak D call TRBD2 (5 bases). Between the trimmed V and J ends, which lost 5 bases and 1 base, there was a span of 16 bases. From germline, CDR1 is SGHTA and CDR2 FQGNSA. The CDR3 sequence is 16 residues long. CDR3 loop: CASSLTPSFGTDTQYF. CDR3 nucleotides: TGTGCCAGCAGCCTAACCCCTAGCTTTGGCACAGATACGCAGTATTTT.

J is TRBJ2-5 and V is TRBV19, with D hard to call. V lost 3 bases, J lost 5 bases, and 16 bases lay in between. This CDR3 region has 15 residues. Germline assignment: CDR1 LNHDA and CDR2 SQIVND (reference sequence). The CDR3 sequence: CASSIYQDASETQYF. The CDR3 region has the DNA TGTGCCAGTAGTATTTACCAAGATGCTTCCGAGACCCAGTACTTC.

In regard to this clone: At one of its ends the junction is not consistent with the germline gene, which may arise from a read error. The chain combines TRBV7-3 with TRBJ1-2; D possibly corresponds to TRBD1 (6 bases). The germline V gene encodes CDR1 SGHTA and CDR2 FQGTGA. This CDR3 has 13 residues. The CDR3 DNA reads as TGTGCCAGCAGCTTAATGGGACACCTTCCCTGGGACTTC. It is translated as CASSLMGHLPWDF.

In its sample, this clone was seen a few times. The chain couples TRBV19 to TRBJ1-5; no clear D gene. Trimming stripped 7 bases from V and 0 bases from J, with 16 bases between. Germline loops: CDR1 LNHDA, CDR2 SQIVND (reference sequence). The CDR3 has 16 residues. CDR3 amino acids: CASTSFRADSNQPQHF. The CDR3 region has the DNA TGTGCCAGTACCTCCTTTAGGGCAGATAGCAATCAGCCCCAGCATTTT.

The rearrangement uses TRBV11-3 and TRBJ2-7, with 10 bases identical to TRBD1. The CDR3 is 15 amino acids. With 0 bases clipped from V and 4 bases from J, the junction kept 3 bases outside the gene matches. Germline-derived CDR1 and CDR2 are SGHNT and YENEEA. Here the CDR3 reads CASSLDGTGAYEQYF. The DNA for the CDR3 is TGTGCCAGCAGCTTAGATGGGACAGGGGCTTACGAGCAGTACTTC.

This clone occurred a few times. The chain's CDR3 is CASSGALVNTEAFF. The CDR3 nucleotides are TGTGCCAGCTCAGGGGCCCTTGTGAACACTGAAGCTTTCTTT. The rearrangement links TRBV18 to TRBJ1-1; TRBD1 might be the D (5 bases). V lost 5 bases to trimming and J lost 0 bases, with 10 bases between them. There are 14 residues in the CDR3. CDR1 is KGHSH and CDR2 is LQKENI in the germline V gene.

This sequence joins TRBV19 and TRBJ1-1; D gene ambiguous. The length of the CDR3 is 13 residues. V was pared by 1 base and J by 6 bases, with 9 bases between. Germline-derived CDR1 and CDR2 are LNHDA and SQIVND (reference sequence). CDR3 region: CASSIVGSPEAFF. CDR3 coding DNA: TGTGCCAGTAGTATAGTAGGGTCTCCTGAAGCTTTCTTT. The complete variable domain, with remaining parts taken from reference TRBV19 and TRBJ1-1, reads DGGITQSPKYLFRKEGQNVTLSCEQNLNHDAMYWYRQDPGQGLRLIYYSQIVNDFQKGDIAEGYSVSREKKESFPLTVTSAQKNPTAFYLCASSIVGSPEAFFGQGTRLTVV.

As DNA, the CDR3 is TGTGCCAGCAGCGTACACATGACGGATGAAAAACTGTTTTTT. Amino acids: CASSVHMTDEKLFF. The rearrangement links TRBV9 to TRBJ1-4; D unclear. CDR1 is SGDLS, CDR2 YYNGEE, per germline. The CDR3 has 14 residues. Trimming took off 1 base at V and 6 bases at J, with 10 bases between the two ends.

This clone counts as large (0.1 to 1%). The chain recombines TRBV28 with TRBJ1-1; no clear D. CDR3 size: 15 residues. Germline V gene sequence: CDR1 MDHEN, CDR2 SYDVKM. Trimming left V 3 bases short and J 6 bases short, with 17 bases between. The CDR3 region is CASSFAEWGGPEAFF. As DNA, the CDR3 is TGTGCCAGCAGTTTTGCAGAATGGGGTGGGCCTGAAGCTTTCTTT.

This clone came up once. The CDR3 reads CASTLFLDTQYF. The CDR3 bases are TGTGCCAGCACCCTTTTTTTAGATACGCAGTATTTT. The chain combines TRBV7-2 with TRBJ2-3; the D is unclear. CDR1 and CDR2 (germline): SGHTA, FQGNSA. The V and J ends lost 7 bases and 5 bases respectively, with 10 bases between them. The length of the CDR3 is 12 residues.

V usage is TRBV9 and J usage is TRBJ1-4; TRBD1 might be the D (5 bases). This CDR3 region has 15 residues. V dropped 3 bases and J dropped 8 bases, with 17 bases sitting between them. Germline CDR1 SGDLS, CDR2 YYNGEE. CDR3 protein: CASSETGLPAEKLFF. The DNA of the CDR3 is TGTGCCAGCAGCGAAACGGGACTTCCTGCGGAAAAACTGTTTTTT.

The chain links TRBV19 to TRBJ1-5; 10 bases agree with TRBD1. The CDR3 extends over 16 amino acids. Germline CDR1 and CDR2: LNHDA and SQIVND (reference sequence). V shed 4 bases, J shed 3 bases, and the junction held 6 bases outside the gene matches. Here the CDR3 DNA reads TGTGCCAGTAGTAAACGGGACAGGGGTAACAATCAGCCCCAGCATTTT. Translating gives CASSKRDRGNNQPQHF.

V is TRBV30 and J is TRBJ1-2, with 7 nucleotides matching TRBD1. The length of the CDR3 is 15 residues. After removal of 3 bases from V and 7 bases from J, the junction contained 14 bases not matched to a gene. Germline CDR1 is GTSNPN and CDR2 is SVGIG (reference sequence). This CDR3 is CAWRSQGLLRRGYTF. Here the CDR3 DNA reads TGTGCCTGGAGGTCACAGGGGCTGCTACGTCGTGGCTACACCTTC.

CDR3 loop: CASSPGQGQANYGYTF. CDR3 nucleotide sequence: TGTGCCAGCTCACCCGGACAGGGGCAAGCTAACTATGGCTACACCTTC. The chain has TRBV18 and TRBJ1-2; TRBD1 matches 9 bases. The CDR3 length is 16 residues. The V and J ends lost 3 bases and 0 bases, in that order; junction bases with no gene match: 5. The germline CDR1 and CDR2 sequences are KGHSH and LQKENI.

This chain links TRBV13 with TRBJ2-1; 10 nucleotides agree with TRBD1. CDR1 is PRHDT and CDR2 is FYEKMQ in the germline V gene (reference sequence). This CDR3 contains 15 residues. Losses at the gene ends were 5 bases for V and 8 bases for J; bases not matched to a gene: 9. CDR3 sequence (DNA): TGTGCCAGCAGCCCAGCCGGGACAGGGGTGGATGAGCAGTTCTTC. It encodes CASSPAGTGVDEQFF.

The rearrangement links TRBV29-1 to TRBJ1-1; D gene uncertain. CDR1 is SQVTM, CDR2 ANQGSEA, per germline. The V end lost 2 bases, the J end lost 10 bases, and 11 bases lay between the germline ends. The CDR3 is 11 amino acids. CDR3 sequence (DNA): TGCAGCGTTGAATTCGGGAGAGGAGCTTTCTTT. Amino acid sequence: CSVEFGRGAFF. The variable domain in full, with the rest retrieved from reference TRBV29-1 and TRBJ1-1, is SAVISQKPSRDICQRGTSLTIQCQVDSQVTMMFWYRQQPGQSLTLIATANQGSEATYESGFVIDKFPISRPNLTFSTLTVSNMSPEDSSIYLCSVEFGRGAFFGQGTRLTVV.

This chain joins TRBV6-6 and TRBJ1-2; the D is unclear. Trimming stripped 5 bases from V and 4 bases from J, with 17 bases between. The CDR3 is 15 amino acids. Germline CDR1 and CDR2: MNHNY and SVGAGI (reference sequence). DNA for the CDR3: TGTGCCAGCAGTCAGACGCCCGGGATCTTCTATGGCTACACCTTC. It codes for CASSQTPGIFYGYTF.